The clone carrying this T cell receptor (beta chain) has only one observation. A Seattle source enrolled patients during active infection and followed them longitudinally. Germline trimming cut 2 bases from V and 9 bases from J; bases unmatched to any gene: 3. CDR1 is MDHEN and CDR2 is SYDVKM in the germline V gene. The CDR3 is 15 residues long. This specimen belongs to a study of blood T cell repertoires in COVID-19. Across the whole study: Nucleic acid was either cDNA or gDNA, and it came from T cells, B-cell-depleted T cells, or PBMCs.

Original processing notes: How many nucleated cells were present was estimated from reference gene primer amplification. The table came from immunoSEQ multiplex PCR; TCRdb's copy has only in-frame clones and leaves some out. V and J calls and clone size are given by that table; D and trimming were obtained from the DNA. The sample contains around 360,000 clones, 80% to 90% of which appear only once. The specimen sequenced was peripheral blood. The chain combines TRBV28 with TRBJ2-1; 14 bases agree with TRBD2. The sequence was collected from a woman aged 30 to 39 with COVID-19, enrolled during active disease. CDR3 coding DNA: TGTGCCAGCAGTTTAGGGACTAGCGGGAGTAGTGAGCAGTTCTTC. Translated, it gives CASSLGTSGSSEQFF.